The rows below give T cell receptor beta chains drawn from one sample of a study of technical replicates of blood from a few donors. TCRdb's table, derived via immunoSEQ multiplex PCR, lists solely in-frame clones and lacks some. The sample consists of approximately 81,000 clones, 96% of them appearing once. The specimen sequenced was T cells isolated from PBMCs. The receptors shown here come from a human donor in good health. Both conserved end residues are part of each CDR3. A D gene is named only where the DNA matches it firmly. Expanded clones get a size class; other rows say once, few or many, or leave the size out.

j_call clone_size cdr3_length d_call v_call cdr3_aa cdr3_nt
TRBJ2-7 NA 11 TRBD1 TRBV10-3 CASRDSYEQYF TGTGCCAGCCGGGACAGCTACGAGCAGTACTTC
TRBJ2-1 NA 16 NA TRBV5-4 CASSSLGGSTYNEQFF TGTGCCAGCAGCTCTCTGGGCGGGTCGACCTACAATGAGCAGTTCTTC
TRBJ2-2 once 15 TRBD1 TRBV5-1 CASSPQGAATGELFF TGCGCCAGCAGCCCCCAGGGGGCGGCCACCGGGGAGCTGTTTTTT
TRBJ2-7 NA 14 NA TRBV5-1 CASSGGTATYEQYF TGCGCCAGCAGTGGGGGGACAGCTACCTACGAGCAGTACTTC
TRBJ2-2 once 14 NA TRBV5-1 CASSYISNTGELFF TGCGCCAGCAGCTACATTTCGAACACCGGGGAGCTGTTTTTT
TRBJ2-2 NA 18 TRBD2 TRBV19 CASSISGASGVYTGELFF TGTGCCAGTAGTATTAGTGGGGCTAGCGGGGTGTACACCGGGGAGCTGTTTTTT
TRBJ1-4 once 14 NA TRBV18 CASSPRQSNEKLFF TGTGCCAGCTCACCACGACAGAGTAATGAAAAACTGTTTTTT
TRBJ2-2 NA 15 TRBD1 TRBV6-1 CASRRQGRYTGELFF TGTGCCAGCAGGAGACAGGGGCGGTACACCGGGGAGCTGTTTTTT
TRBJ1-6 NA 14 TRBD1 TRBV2 CASSGDRDASPLHF TGTGCCAGCAGTGGGGACAGGGATGCTTCACCCCTCCACTTT
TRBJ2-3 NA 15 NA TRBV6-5 CASSPPGERTDTQYF TGTGCCAGCAGTCCTCCCGGGGAGCGAACAGATACGCAGTATTTT
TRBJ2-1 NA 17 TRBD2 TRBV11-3 CASSRETSGNPNNEQFF TGTGCCAGCTCCCGGGAGACTAGCGGGAACCCTAACAATGAGCAGTTCTTC
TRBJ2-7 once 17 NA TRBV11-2 CASSLVGGAEPKYEQYF TGTGCCAGCAGCTTAGTAGGTGGGGCAGAACCCAAGTACGAGCAGTACTTC
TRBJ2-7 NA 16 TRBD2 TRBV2 CASSDSPAGVSYEQYF TGTGCCAGCAGTGACTCCCCCGCGGGGGTCTCCTACGAGCAGTACTTC
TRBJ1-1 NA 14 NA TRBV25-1 CASSAAGKNTEAFF TGTGCCAGCAGTGCCGCGGGTAAGAACACTGAAGCTTTCTTT
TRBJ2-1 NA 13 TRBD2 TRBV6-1 CASRVAGGNEQFF TGTGCCAGCAGGGTAGCGGGAGGTAATGAGCAGTTCTTC
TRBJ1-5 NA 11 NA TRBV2 CASGSNQPQHF TGTGCCTCCGGTAGCAATCAGCCCCAGCATTTT